This is a list of T cell receptor beta chains from one sample in a study of shared clonotypes between healthy human individuals. Profiled with immunoSEQ multiplex PCR; TCRdb holds only in-frame clones, not every one. The sample consists of 650,000 to 800,000 clones, just over 90% of them appearing once. The sequenced sample consisted of naive CD8+ T cells sorted from blood. All receptors come from a man in his thirties or forties in good health. Both conserved end residues are part of each CDR3.

j_call	v_call	cdr3_aa
TRBJ2-3	TRBV5-1	CASSLVRGLITDTQYF
TRBJ2-5	TRBV7-3	CASSDRLAGGFPGETQYF
TRBJ2-7	TRBV27	CASGLRLPYEQYF
TRBJ2-6	TRBV9	CASSSPTGSIGANVLTF
TRBJ1-2	TRBV2	CASSGRVYYGYTF
TRBJ2-1	TRBV30	CAWRPPEMGGYDNEQFF
TRBJ2-5	TRBV20-1	CSAKAETQYF
TRBJ2-7	TRBV4-3	CASSQDLAVGLREWISYEQYF
TRBJ2-7	TRBV9	CASSARTSGSYEQYF
TRBJ1-1	TRBV27	CASKQLDSIGHEAFF
TRBJ2-3	TRBV6-4	CASSDGGRATDTQYF
TRBJ2-5	TRBV10-1	CASSETKFGTQYF
TRBJ2-7	TRBV7-9	CASSSPESDLGEQYF
TRBJ1-1	TRBV5-6	CASSLFGAEAFF
TRBJ2-3	TRBV6-6	CASSSWEVAEDTQYF
TRBJ2-1	TRBV7-2	CASTLHLAAYNEQFF
TRBJ2-5	TRBV5-1	CASSFDQGETQYF
TRBJ2-1	TRBV19	CASSISSDGFNEQFF
TRBJ1-2	TRBV13	CASSHGTGGIYGYTF
TRBJ2-5	TRBV4-3	CASSQDGPVAVGETQYF
TRBJ2-5	TRBV28	CASSYTSGRLETQYF
TRBJ2-2	TRBV4-3	CASSQVRPPNTGELFF
TRBJ2-5	TRBV6-5	CASTADFQETQYF
TRBJ2-1	TRBV7-9	CASSSGTSGYNEQFF